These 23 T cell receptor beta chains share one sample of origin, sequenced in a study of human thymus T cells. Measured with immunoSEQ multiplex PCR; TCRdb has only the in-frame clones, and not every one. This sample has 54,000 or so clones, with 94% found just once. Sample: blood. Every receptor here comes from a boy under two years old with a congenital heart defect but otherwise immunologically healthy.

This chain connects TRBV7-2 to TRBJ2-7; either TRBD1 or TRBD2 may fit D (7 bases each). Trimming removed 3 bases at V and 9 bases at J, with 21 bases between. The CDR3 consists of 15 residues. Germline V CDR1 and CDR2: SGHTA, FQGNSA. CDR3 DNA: TGTGCCAGCAGCTTCTTAGTAGGGGGCGGGGGTTGGCAGTACTTC. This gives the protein CASSFLVGGGGWQYF.

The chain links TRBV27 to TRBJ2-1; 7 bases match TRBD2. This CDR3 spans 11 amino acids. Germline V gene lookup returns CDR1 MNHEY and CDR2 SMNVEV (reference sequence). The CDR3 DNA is TGTGGAGCGGGACCTTTCAATGAGCAGTTCTTC. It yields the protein CGAGPFNEQFF.

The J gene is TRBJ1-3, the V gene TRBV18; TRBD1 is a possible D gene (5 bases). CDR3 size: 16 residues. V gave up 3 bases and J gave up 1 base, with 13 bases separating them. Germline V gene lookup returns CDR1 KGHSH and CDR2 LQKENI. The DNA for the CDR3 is TGTGCCAGCTCACCCCCCGGGACCGCTTCTGGAAACACCATATATTTT. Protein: CASSPPGTASGNTIYF.

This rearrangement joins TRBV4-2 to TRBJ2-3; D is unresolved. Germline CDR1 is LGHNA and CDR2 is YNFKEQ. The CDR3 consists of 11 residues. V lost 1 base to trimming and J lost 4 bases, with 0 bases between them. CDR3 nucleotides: TGTGCCAGCAGCCAAGCAGATACGCAGTATTTT. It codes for CASSQADTQYF.

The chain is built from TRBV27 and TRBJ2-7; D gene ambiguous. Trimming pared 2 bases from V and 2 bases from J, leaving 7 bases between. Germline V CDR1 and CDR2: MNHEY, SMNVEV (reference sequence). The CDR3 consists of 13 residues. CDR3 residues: CASSLASTYEQYF. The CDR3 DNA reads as TGTGCCAGCAGTTTAGCCAGTACCTACGAGCAGTACTTC.

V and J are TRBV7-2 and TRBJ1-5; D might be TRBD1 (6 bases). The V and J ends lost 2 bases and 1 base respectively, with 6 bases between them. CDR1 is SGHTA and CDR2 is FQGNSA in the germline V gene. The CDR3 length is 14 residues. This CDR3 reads CASSLRGSNQPQHF. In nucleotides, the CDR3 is TGTGCCAGCAGCTTAAGGGGGAGCAATCAGCCCCAGCATTTT.

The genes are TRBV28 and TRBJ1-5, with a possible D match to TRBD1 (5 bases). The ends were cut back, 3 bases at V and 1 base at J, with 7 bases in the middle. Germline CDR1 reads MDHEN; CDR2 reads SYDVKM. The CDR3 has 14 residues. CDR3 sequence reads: CASSFPGSNQPQHF. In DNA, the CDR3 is TGTGCCAGCAGTTTCCCAGGGAGCAATCAGCCCCAGCATTTT. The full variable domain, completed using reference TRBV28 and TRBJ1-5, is DVKVTQSSRYLVKRTGEKVFLECVQDMDHENMFWYRQDPGLGLRLIYFSYDVKMKEKGDIPEGYSVSREKKERFSLILESASTNQTSMYLCASSFPGSNQPQHFGDGTRLSIL.

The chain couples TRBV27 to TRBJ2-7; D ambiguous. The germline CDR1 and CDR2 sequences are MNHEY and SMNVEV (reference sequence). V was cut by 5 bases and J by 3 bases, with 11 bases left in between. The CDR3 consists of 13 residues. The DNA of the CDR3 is TGTGCCAGCAGTCCCGGCACAGACTACGAGCAGTACTTC. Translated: CASSPGTDYEQYF.

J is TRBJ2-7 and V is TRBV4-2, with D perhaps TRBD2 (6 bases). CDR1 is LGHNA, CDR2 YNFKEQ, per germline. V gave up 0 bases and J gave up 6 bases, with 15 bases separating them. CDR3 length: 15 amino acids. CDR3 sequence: CASSQDPSVSREQYF. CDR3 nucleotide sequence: TGTGCCAGCAGCCAAGACCCTAGCGTCTCTCGCGAGCAGTACTTC.

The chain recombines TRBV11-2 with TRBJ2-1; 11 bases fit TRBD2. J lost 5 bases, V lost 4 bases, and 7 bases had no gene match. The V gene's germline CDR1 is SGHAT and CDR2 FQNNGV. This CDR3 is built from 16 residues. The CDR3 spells CASSSVAGGLHNEQFF. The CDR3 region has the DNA TGTGCCAGCAGCTCAGTAGCGGGAGGGCTTCACAATGAGCAGTTCTTC.

The CDR3 coding sequence is TGCGCCAGCAGCCCCCAAGGGCCTGGAAACACCATATATTTT. As protein: CASSPQGPGNTIYF. This sequence joins TRBV4-3 and TRBJ1-3; D uncertain. The CDR3 totals 14 residues. Germline CDR1 LGHNA, CDR2 YSLEER. V lost 4 bases to trimming and J lost 2 bases, with 9 bases between them.

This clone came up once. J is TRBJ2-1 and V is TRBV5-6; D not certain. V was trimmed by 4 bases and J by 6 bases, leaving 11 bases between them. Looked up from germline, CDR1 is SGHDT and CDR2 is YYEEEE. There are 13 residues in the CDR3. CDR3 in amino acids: CASSAVFGNEQFF. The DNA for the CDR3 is TGTGCCAGCAGCGCCGTGTTTGGCAATGAGCAGTTCTTC.

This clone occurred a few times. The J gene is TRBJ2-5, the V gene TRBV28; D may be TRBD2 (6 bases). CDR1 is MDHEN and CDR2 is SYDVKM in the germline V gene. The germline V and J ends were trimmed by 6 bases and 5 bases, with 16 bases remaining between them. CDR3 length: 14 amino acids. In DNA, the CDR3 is TGTGCCAGCAGACTCTCCCTAGCGATCGAGACCCAGTACTTC. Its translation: CASRLSLAIETQYF.

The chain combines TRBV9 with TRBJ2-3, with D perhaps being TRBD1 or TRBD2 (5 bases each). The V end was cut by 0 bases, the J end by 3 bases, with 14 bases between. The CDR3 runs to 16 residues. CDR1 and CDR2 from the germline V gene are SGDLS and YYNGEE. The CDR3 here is CASSVAARWGTDTQYF. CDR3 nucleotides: TGTGCCAGCAGCGTAGCTGCCAGGTGGGGGACAGATACGCAGTATTTT.

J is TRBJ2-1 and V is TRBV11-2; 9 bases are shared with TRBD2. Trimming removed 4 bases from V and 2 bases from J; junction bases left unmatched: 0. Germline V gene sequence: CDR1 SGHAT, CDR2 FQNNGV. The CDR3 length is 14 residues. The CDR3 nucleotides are TGTGCCAGCAGCTGGACTAGCGCCTACAATGAGCAGTTCTTC. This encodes CASSWTSAYNEQFF.

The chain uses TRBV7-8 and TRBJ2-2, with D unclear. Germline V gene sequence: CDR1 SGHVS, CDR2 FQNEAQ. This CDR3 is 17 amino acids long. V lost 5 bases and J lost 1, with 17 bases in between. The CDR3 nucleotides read TGTGCCAGCAGCAGCATTAGTGGCGCAGGGAACACCGGGGAGCTGTTTTTT. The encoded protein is CASSSISGAGNTGELFF.

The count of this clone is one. The DNA of the CDR3 is TGTGCCAGCAGTTTAAGCAGGTCCACTGAAGCTTTCTTT. Protein sequence: CASSLSRSTEAFF. This rearrangement joins TRBV27 to TRBJ1-1; D call uncertain. Trimming took off 2 bases at V and 4 bases at J, with 8 bases between the two ends. The CDR3 is 13 residues long. Germline V gene sequence: CDR1 MNHEY, CDR2 SMNVEV (reference sequence).

CDR3 DNA sequence: TGTGCCAGCAGTGCACAGGGACGGAACACTGAAGCTTTCTTT. Its translation is CASSAQGRNTEAFF. This chain links TRBV25-1 with TRBJ1-1; possible D gene TRBD1, 6 bases. Per germline, CDR1 MGHDK and CDR2 SYGVNS. The CDR3 is made up of 14 amino acids. The ends were cut back, 4 bases at V and 1 base at J, with 10 bases in the middle.

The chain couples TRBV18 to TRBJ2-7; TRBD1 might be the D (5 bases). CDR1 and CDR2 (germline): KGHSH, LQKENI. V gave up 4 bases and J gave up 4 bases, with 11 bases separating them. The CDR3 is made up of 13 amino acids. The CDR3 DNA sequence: TGTGCCAGCTCACTCCCGCAGGGTTACGAGCAGTACTTC. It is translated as CASSLPQGYEQYF.

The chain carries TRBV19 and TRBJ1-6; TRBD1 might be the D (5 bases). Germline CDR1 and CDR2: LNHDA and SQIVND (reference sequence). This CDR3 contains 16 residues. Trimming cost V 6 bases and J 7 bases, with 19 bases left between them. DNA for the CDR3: TGTGCCAGTAGAGATTACCCCGGGACGGCCAATTCACCCCTCCACTTT. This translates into CASRDYPGTANSPLHF.

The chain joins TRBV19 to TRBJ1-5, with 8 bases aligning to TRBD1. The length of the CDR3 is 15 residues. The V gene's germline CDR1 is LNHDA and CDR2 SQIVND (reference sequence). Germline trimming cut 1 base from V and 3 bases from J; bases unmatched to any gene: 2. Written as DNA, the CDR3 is TGTGCCAGTAGTATAGGGACAGGGACCAATCAGCCCCAGCATTTT. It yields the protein CASSIGTGTNQPQHF. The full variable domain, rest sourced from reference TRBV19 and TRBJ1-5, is DGGITQSPKYLFRKEGQNVTLSCEQNLNHDAMYWYRQDPGQGLRLIYYSQIVNDFQKGDIAEGYSVSREKKESFPLTVTSAQKNPTAFYLCASSIGTGTNQPQHFGDGTRLSIL.

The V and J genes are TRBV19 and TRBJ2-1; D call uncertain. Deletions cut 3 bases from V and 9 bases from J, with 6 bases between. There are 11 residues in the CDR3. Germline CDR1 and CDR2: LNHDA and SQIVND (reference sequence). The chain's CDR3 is CASSMGFEQFF. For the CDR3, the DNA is TGTGCCAGTAGTATGGGTTTTGAGCAGTTCTTC. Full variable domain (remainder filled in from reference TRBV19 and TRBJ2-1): DGGITQSPKYLFRKEGQNVTLSCEQNLNHDAMYWYRQDPGQGLRLIYYSQIVNDFQKGDIAEGYSVSREKKESFPLTVTSAQKNPTAFYLCASSMGFEQFFGPGTRLTVL.

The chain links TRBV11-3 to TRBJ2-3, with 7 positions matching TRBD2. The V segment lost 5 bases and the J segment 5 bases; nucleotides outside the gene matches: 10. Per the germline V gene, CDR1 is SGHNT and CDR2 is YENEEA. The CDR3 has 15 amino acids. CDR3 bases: TGTGCCAGCAGCCCCAGACTAGCACGGCAAGATACGCAGTATTTT. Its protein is CASSPRLARQDTQYF.